A selection of T cell receptor beta chains follows, all from one sample in a study of T cells in Graves' hyperthyroidism and ophthalmopathy. TCRdb redid the calling of the multiplex PCR reads with MiXCR, one entry per CDR3 protein. The data hold some 98,000 distinct CDR3 sequences, with 35% to 50% observed a single time. Sequenced input: peripheral blood or thyroid tissue (not recorded which). These receptors originate from a woman in her 30s with Graves' hyperthyroidism. The CDR3 runs from the conserved cysteine through the conserved F or W. A D gene is named only where the DNA matches it firmly. Where a row states a size, it is once, few, many or the class of an expanded clone; other rows omit it.

j_call: TRBJ2-2
clone_size: many
d_call: -
v_call: TRBV6-1
cdr3_aa: CASSERRQGHGELFF
cdr3_nt: TGTGCCAGCAGTGAACGGAGACAAGGGCACGGGGAGCTGTTTTTT

j_call: TRBJ2-5
clone_size: -
d_call: -
v_call: TRBV7-2
cdr3_aa: CASSLIGEETQYF
cdr3_nt: TGTGCCAGCAGCTTAATAGGGGAAGAGACCCAGTACTTC

j_call: TRBJ2-7
clone_size: many
d_call: TRBD2
v_call: TRBV6-1
cdr3_aa: CASIPSGGTYEQYF
cdr3_nt: TGTGCCAGCATTCCTAGCGGGGGAACCTACGAGCAGTACTTC

j_call: TRBJ1-5
clone_size: many
d_call: TRBD1
v_call: TRBV6-6
cdr3_aa: CASSDRGWDQPQHF
cdr3_nt: TGTGCCAGCAGCGACAGGGGTTGGGATCAGCCCCAGCATTTT

j_call: TRBJ1-1
clone_size: many
d_call: -
v_call: TRBV5-1
cdr3_aa: CASSYQSGGWGNTEAFF
cdr3_nt: TGCGCCAGCAGCTATCAGAGCGGGGGTTGGGGGAACACTGAAGCTTTCTTT

j_call: TRBJ1-6
clone_size: -
d_call: TRBD1
v_call: TRBV10-2
cdr3_aa: CASRVGDRENGSPLHF
cdr3_nt: TGCGCCAGCAGGGTCGGGGACAGGGAAAACGGTTCACCCCTCCACTTT

j_call: TRBJ2-7
clone_size: many
d_call: TRBD2
v_call: TRBV6-1
cdr3_aa: CASSSFLAGGYEQYF
cdr3_nt: TGTGCCAGCAGTTCCTTCCTAGCGGGAGGTTACGAGCAGTACTTC

j_call: TRBJ2-7
clone_size: many
d_call: TRBD2
v_call: TRBV20-1
cdr3_aa: CSANPGTSGAYEQYF
cdr3_nt: TGCAGTGCTAACCCCGGGACTAGCGGAGCCTACGAGCAGTACTTC

j_call: TRBJ1-2
clone_size: -
d_call: TRBD1
v_call: TRBV7-9
cdr3_aa: CASSSRQGGDGYTF
cdr3_nt: TGTGCCAGCAGCTCACGACAGGGTGGCGATGGCTACACCTTC

j_call: TRBJ1-4
clone_size: many
d_call: TRBD1
v_call: TRBV25-1
cdr3_aa: CASSEGIRGLEKLFF
cdr3_nt: TGTGCCAGCAGTGAAGGAATAAGGGGGCTGGAAAAACTGTTTTTT

j_call: TRBJ2-7
clone_size: once
d_call: -
v_call: TRBV20-1
cdr3_aa: CSAGLAAGGYEQYF
cdr3_nt: TGCAGTGCTGGGCTAGCGGCAGGGGGCTACGAGCAGTACTTC

j_call: TRBJ1-6
clone_size: few
d_call: -
v_call: TRBV2
cdr3_aa: CATRQDVNSPLHF
cdr3_nt: TGTGCCACTCGACAAGATGTTAATTCACCCCTCCACTTT

j_call: TRBJ2-3
clone_size: -
d_call: -
v_call: TRBV7-3
cdr3_aa: CASRGDVGGADTQYF
cdr3_nt: TGTGCCAGCAGGGGGGATGTCGGGGGCGCAGATACGCAGTATTTT

j_call: TRBJ2-5
clone_size: -
d_call: TRBD2
v_call: TRBV7-9
cdr3_aa: CASSLDWGGRAGGETQYF
cdr3_nt: TGTGCCAGCAGCTTAGATTGGGGCGGGAGGGCCGGGGGGGAGACCCAGTACTTC

j_call: TRBJ1-6
clone_size: once
d_call: -
v_call: TRBV9
cdr3_aa: CASSVGGGGRDSPLHF
cdr3_nt: TGTGCCAGCAGCGTCGGTGGCGGGGGAAGGGATTCACCCCTCCACTTT

j_call: TRBJ1-5
clone_size: few
d_call: TRBD1
v_call: TRBV19
cdr3_aa: CASSIKRGAGGEGNQPQHF
cdr3_nt: TGTGCCAGTAGTATCAAAAGAGGGGCAGGGGGCGAAGGGAACCAGCCCCAGCATTTT

j_call: TRBJ1-1
clone_size: -
d_call: -
v_call: TRBV7-2
cdr3_aa: CASSFYICSASSDTEAFF
cdr3_nt: -

j_call: TRBJ2-2
clone_size: -
d_call: -
v_call: TRBV7-9
cdr3_aa: CASSSTGTTGELFF
cdr3_nt: TGTGCCAGCAGCTCCACAGGGACCACCGGGGAGCTGTTTTTT

j_call: TRBJ2-1
clone_size: many
d_call: TRBD2
v_call: TRBV19
cdr3_aa: CASIPTSSDYNEQFF
cdr3_nt: TGTGCCAGTATCCCGACTAGCAGCGATTACAATGAGCAGTTCTTC

j_call: TRBJ1-6
clone_size: -
d_call: -
v_call: TRBV25-1
cdr3_aa: CASSAPNLNSPLHF
cdr3_nt: TGTGCCAGCAGTGCCCCTAATCTTAACTCACCCCTCCACTTT

j_call: TRBJ2-7
clone_size: many
d_call: TRBD2
v_call: TRBV12-3/TRBV12-4
cdr3_aa: CASSFERGYEQYF
cdr3_nt: TGTGCCAGCAGTTTTGAGCGGGGCTACGAGCAGTACTTC

j_call: TRBJ2-5
clone_size: many
d_call: -
v_call: TRBV5-1
cdr3_aa: CASTPGGQTETQYF
cdr3_nt: TGCGCCAGCACTCCGGGGGGCCAAACGGAGACCCAGTACTTC

j_call: TRBJ1-2
clone_size: many
d_call: -
v_call: TRBV12-3/TRBV12-4
cdr3_aa: CASGDGSIYGYTF
cdr3_nt: TGTGCCAGCGGGGACGGATCAATCTATGGCTACACCTTC

j_call: TRBJ2-3
clone_size: -
d_call: TRBD1
v_call: TRBV2
cdr3_aa: CASSEEGQGAEDTQYF
cdr3_nt: TGTGCCAGCAGTGAAGAGGGACAGGGGGCGGAAGATACGCAGTATTTT